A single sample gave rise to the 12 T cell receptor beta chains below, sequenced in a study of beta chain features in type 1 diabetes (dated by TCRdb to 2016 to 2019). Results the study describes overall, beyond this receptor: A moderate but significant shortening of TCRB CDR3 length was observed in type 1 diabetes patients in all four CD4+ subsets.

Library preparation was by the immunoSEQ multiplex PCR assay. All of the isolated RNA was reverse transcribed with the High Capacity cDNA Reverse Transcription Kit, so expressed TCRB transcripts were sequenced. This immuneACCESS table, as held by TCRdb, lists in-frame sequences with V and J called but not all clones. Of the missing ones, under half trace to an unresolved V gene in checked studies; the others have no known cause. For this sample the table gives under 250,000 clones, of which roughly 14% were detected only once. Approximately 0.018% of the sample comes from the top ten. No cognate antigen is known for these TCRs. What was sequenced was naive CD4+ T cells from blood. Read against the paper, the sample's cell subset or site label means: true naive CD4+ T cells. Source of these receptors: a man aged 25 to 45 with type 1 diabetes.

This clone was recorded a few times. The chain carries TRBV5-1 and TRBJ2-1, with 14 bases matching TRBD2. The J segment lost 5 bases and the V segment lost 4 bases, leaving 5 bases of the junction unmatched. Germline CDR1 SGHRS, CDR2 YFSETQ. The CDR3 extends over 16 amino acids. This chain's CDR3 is CASSTGTSGSHNEQFF. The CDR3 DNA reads TGCGCCAGCAGCACGGGGACTAGCGGGAGCCACAATGAGCAGTTCTTC. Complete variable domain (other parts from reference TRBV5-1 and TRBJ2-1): KAGVTQTPRYLIKTRGQQVTLSCSPISGHRSVSWYQQTPGQGLQFLFEYFSETQRNKGNFPGRFSGRQFSNSRSEMNVSTLELGDSALYLCASSTGTSGSHNEQFFGPGTRLTVL.

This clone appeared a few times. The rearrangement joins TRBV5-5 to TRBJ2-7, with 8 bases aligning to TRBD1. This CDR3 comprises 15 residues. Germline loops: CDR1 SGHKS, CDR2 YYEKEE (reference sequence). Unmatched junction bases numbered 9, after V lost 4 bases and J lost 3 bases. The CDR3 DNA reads TGTGCCAGCAGCCAGGTGGGGGGACAGGACTACGAGCAGTACTTC. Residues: CASSQVGGQDYEQYF.

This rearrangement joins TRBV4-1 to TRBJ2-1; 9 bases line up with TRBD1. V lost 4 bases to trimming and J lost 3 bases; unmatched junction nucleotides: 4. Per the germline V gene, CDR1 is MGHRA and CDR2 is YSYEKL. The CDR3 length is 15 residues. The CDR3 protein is CASSPGQGVYNEQFF. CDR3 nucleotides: TGCGCCAGCAGCCCGGGACAGGGTGTCTACAATGAGCAGTTCTTC.

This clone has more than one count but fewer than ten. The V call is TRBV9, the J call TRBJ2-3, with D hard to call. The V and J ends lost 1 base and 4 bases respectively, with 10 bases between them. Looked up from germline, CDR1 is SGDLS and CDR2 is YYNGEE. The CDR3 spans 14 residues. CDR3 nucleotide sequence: TGTGCCAGCAGCGTATTACCCAGATCAGATACGCAGTATTTT. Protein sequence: CASSVLPRSDTQYF.

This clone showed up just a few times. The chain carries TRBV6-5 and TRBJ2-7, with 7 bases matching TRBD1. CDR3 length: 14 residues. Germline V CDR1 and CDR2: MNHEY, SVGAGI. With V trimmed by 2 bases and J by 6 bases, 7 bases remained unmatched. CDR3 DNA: TGTGCCAGCAGTTACAAGGACAGGTCGGGCGAGCAGTACTTC. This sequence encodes CASSYKDRSGEQYF.

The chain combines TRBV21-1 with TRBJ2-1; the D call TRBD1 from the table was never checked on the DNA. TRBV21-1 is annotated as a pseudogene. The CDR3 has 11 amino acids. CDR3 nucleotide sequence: TGTGCCAGACAGGGTTCGGGTGAGCAGTTCTTC. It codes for CARQGSGEQFF.

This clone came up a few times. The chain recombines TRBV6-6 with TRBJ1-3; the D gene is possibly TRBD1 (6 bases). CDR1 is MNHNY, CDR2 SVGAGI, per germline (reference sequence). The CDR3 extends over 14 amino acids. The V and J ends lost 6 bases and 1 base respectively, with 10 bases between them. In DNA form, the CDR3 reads TGTGCCAGCAGAACAGGGCGTTCTGGAAACACCATATATTTT. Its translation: CASRTGRSGNTIYF.

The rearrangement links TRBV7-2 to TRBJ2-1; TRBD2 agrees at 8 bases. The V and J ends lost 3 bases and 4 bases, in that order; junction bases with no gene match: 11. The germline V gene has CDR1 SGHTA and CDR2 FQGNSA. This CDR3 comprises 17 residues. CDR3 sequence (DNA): TGTGCCAGCAGCTTGCGGGGGGCAGGGGCGGGTTACAATGAGCAGTTCTTC. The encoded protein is CASSLRGAGAGYNEQFF.

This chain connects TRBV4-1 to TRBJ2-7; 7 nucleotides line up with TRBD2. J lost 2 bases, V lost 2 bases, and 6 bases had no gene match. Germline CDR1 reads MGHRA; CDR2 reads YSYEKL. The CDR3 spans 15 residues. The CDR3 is CASSQPGRGPYEQYF. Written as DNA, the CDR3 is TGCGCCAGCAGCCAACCGGGGAGGGGACCCTACGAGCAGTACTTC.

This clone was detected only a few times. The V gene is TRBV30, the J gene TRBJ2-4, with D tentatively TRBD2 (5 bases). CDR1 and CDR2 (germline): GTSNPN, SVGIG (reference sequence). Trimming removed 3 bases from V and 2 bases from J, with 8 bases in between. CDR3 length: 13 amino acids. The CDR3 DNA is TGTGCCTGGAGCCGAGGGTCCAAAAACATTCAGTACTTC. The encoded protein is CAWSRGSKNIQYF.

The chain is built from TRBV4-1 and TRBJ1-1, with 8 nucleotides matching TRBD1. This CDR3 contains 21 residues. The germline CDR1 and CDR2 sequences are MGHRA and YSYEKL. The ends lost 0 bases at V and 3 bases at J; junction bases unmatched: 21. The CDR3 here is CASSQDWAGGAKVWWDTEAFF. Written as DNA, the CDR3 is TGCGCCAGCAGCCAAGATTGGGCAGGGGGCGCAAAGGTCTGGTGGGACACTGAAGCTTTCTTT.

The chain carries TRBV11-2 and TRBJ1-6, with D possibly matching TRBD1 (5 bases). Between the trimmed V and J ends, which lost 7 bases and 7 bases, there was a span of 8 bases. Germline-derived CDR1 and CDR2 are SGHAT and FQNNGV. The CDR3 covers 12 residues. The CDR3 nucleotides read TGTGCCAGCAACAGACAGAATTCACCCCTCCACTTT. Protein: CASNRQNSPLHF.